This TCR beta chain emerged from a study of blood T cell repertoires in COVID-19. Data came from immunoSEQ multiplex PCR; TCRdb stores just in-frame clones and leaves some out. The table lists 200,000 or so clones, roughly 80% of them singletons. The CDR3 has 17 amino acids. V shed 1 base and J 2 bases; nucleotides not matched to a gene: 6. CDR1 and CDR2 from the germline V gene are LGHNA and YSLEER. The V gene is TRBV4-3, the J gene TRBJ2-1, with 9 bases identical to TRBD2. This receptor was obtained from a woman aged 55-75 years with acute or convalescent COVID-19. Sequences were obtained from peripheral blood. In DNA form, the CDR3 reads TGCGCCAGCAGCCAAGTATCAGTAGCGGGGGCCTACAATGAGCAGTTCTTC. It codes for CASSQVSVAGAYNEQFF.